This entry lists 22 T cell receptor beta chains sequenced from one sample in a study of blood T cell repertoires in COVID-19. The data were produced by immunoSEQ multiplex PCR, yet TCRdb's version contains in-frame clones alone and is incomplete. The sample lists over 250,000 clones; approximately 86% were seen once. The sample was PBMCs or T cells enriched from blood (not recorded which). The origin of the receptors is a woman aged 18 to 35 who had recovered from COVID-19.

V and J are TRBV6-1 and TRBJ1-3; TRBD1 matches 7 bases. The V segment lost 4 bases and the J segment 0 bases; nucleotides outside the gene matches: 9. Germline V gene data show CDR1 as MNHNS and CDR2 as SASEGT. The length of the CDR3 is 17 residues. CDR3 region: CASSGRTGGSSGNTIYF. CDR3 sequence (DNA): TGTGCCAGCAGTGGTAGGACAGGCGGAAGCTCTGGAAACACCATATATTTT.

The chain joins TRBV28 to TRBJ1-2; D remains ambiguous. The length of the CDR3 is 12 residues. V lost 6 bases and J lost 5, with 10 bases in between. Germline V CDR1 and CDR2: MDHEN, SYDVKM. The CDR3 region has the DNA TGTGCCAGCAGACCCGGCGGATATGGCTACACCTTC. It codes for CASRPGGYGYTF.

This clone was seen a few times. The V and J genes are TRBV7-9 and TRBJ1-2; a weak D match, TRBD1 (5 bases). V lost 7 bases, J lost 13 bases, and 22 bases lay in between. The length of the CDR3 is 13 residues. CDR1 SEHNR and CDR2 FQNEAQ come from the germline V gene (reference sequence). The CDR3: CASTTIGGEGFTF. The CDR3 nucleotides are TGTGCCAGCACCACTATTGGAGGGGAAGGGTTCACCTTC.

This rearrangement joins TRBV27 to TRBJ1-1; 8 bases are shared with TRBD1. The CDR3 length is 13 residues. V trimming: 6 bases; J trimming: 3 bases; junction bases outside the gene matches: 3. Germline lookup yields CDR1 MNHEY and CDR2 SMNVEV (reference sequence). The CDR3 protein is CASSRGLDTEAFF. The CDR3 nucleotides are TGTGCCAGCAGCAGGGGGCTCGACACTGAAGCTTTCTTT.

The chain links TRBV11-3 to TRBJ2-5; 9 positions agree with TRBD1. The CDR3 is made up of 15 amino acids. V lost 5 bases and J lost 6; bases outside the gene matches: 10. CDR1 and CDR2 (germline): SGHNT, YENEEA. The CDR3 loop reads CASSPRDRVQKTQYF. In nucleotides, the CDR3 is TGTGCCAGCAGCCCCCGGGACAGGGTGCAAAAGACCCAGTACTTC.

This chain joins TRBV3-1 (or the pseudogene TRBV3-2) and TRBJ2-1, with 7 bases fitting TRBD1. The CDR3 has 17 residues. J was trimmed by 2 bases and V by 0 bases; bases with no gene match: 7. The V gene's germline CDR1 is LGHDT and CDR2 YNNKEL (reference sequence). In DNA, the CDR3 is TGTGCCAGCAGCCAAGAAACAAGACAGGGTACCTACAATGAGCAGTTCTTC. It encodes CASSQETRQGTYNEQFF.

This chain links TRBV6-4 with TRBJ1-6; TRBD1 might be the D (5 bases). Trimming left V 6 bases short and J 8 bases short, with 11 bases between. The CDR3 consists of 13 residues. The germline gives CDR1 MRHNA, CDR2 SNTAGT. The DNA for the CDR3 is TGTGCCAGCAGCCCGCAGGGCTATTCACCCCTCCACTTT. Encoded protein: CASSPQGYSPLHF.

V gene TRBV29-1 combines with J gene TRBJ2-3; 13 positions match TRBD2. The CDR3 runs 17 residues. Trimming took 4 bases from V and 11 from J; bases not matched to a gene: 18. Germline V CDR1 and CDR2: SQVTM, ANQGSEA. The CDR3 nucleotides are TGCAGCGTTGGACCGGGACTAGCGGGGAGGTCCCCTTCCGTGCAGTATTTT. Translating it yields CSVGPGLAGRSPSVQYF.

This clone was seen only a few times. The germline gene is not matched at one end of the junction; a read error may be the cause. The V call is TRBV19, the J call TRBJ2-5; D is possibly TRBD2 (6 bases). The CDR3 extends over 13 amino acids. CDR1 is LNHDA, CDR2 SQIVND, per germline (reference sequence). For the CDR3, the DNA is TGTGCCAGCAGTAGGGGACTGAGAGAGACCCAGTACTTC. It specifies CASSRGLRETQYF.

J is TRBJ1-5 and V is TRBV6-5; D not resolved. Germline V gene sequence: CDR1 MNHEY, CDR2 SVGAGI. V shed 2 bases and J shed 3 bases, with 8 bases lying between them. The CDR3 extends over 14 amino acids. CDR3 sequence (DNA): TGTGCCAGCAGTTACCTGGGAGTCAATCAGCCCCAGCATTTT. Translating gives CASSYLGVNQPQHF.

This chain uses TRBV4-1 with TRBJ2-6; 8 bases align to TRBD2. Trimming at V came to 3 bases and at J to 3 bases, leaving 13 bases not matched to a gene. The CDR3 runs to 19 residues. The germline gives CDR1 MGHRA, CDR2 YSYEKL. This chain's CDR3 is CASSQVAGSKEYGANVLTF. Written as DNA, the CDR3 is TGCGCCAGCAGCCAGGTAGCGGGGTCGAAGGAGTATGGGGCCAACGTCCTGACTTTC.

The CDR3 bases are TGTGCCAGCAGCATAACGGGACAGGGCATCAACGAGCAGTACTTC. Residues: CASSITGQGINEQYF. The chain uses TRBV9 and TRBJ2-7, with TRBD1 matching 9 bases. This CDR3 has 15 residues. The junction had 10 bases not matched to a gene; V was cut back by 4 bases and J by 5 bases. Germline V gene lookup returns CDR1 SGDLS and CDR2 YYNGEE. Full variable domain (outside the CDR3, taken from reference TRBV9 and TRBJ2-7): DSGVTQTPKHLITATGQRVTLRCSPRSGDLSVYWYQQSLDQGLQFLIQYYNGEERAKGNILERFSAQQFPDLHSELNLSSLELGDSALYFCASSITGQGINEQYFGPGTRLTVT.

The chain combines TRBV3-1 (or the pseudogene TRBV3-2) with TRBJ1-2; no firm D call. V lost 0 bases to trimming and J lost 6 bases, with 11 bases between them. Germline CDR1 and CDR2: LGHDT and YNNKEL (reference sequence). CDR3 length: 14 amino acids. The CDR3 is CASSQDLRRNGYTF. CDR3 sequence (DNA): TGTGCCAGCAGCCAAGATCTTCGCAGGAATGGCTACACCTTC.

This sequence joins TRBV4-1 and TRBJ1-4; 9 nucleotides align to TRBD1. Germline V CDR1 and CDR2: MGHRA, YSYEKL. CDR3 size: 17 residues. With 4 bases clipped from V and 0 bases from J, the junction kept 6 bases outside the gene matches. CDR3 bases: TGCGCCAGCAGCCGGACAGGGGCAGGGGCAACTAATGAAAAACTGTTTTTT. Translation gives CASSRTGAGATNEKLFF.

The chain has TRBV7-9 and TRBJ2-1, with D possibly TRBD2 on 5 matching bases. Germline values: CDR1 SEHNR, CDR2 FQNEAQ (reference sequence). The CDR3 length is 13 residues. V was trimmed by 5 bases and J by 8 bases, leaving 13 bases between them. The CDR3 here is CASSLDGSDEQFF. Written as DNA, the CDR3 is TGTGCCAGCAGCCTAGATGGGAGCGATGAGCAGTTCTTC.

The rearrangement joins TRBV30 to TRBJ1-5; no clear D. The CDR3 extends over 13 amino acids. Germline-derived CDR1 and CDR2 are GTSNPN and SVGIG (reference sequence). V lost 0 bases, J lost 3 bases, and 6 bases lay in between. CDR3 sequence: CAWSVADNQPQHF. The CDR3 coding sequence is TGTGCCTGGAGTGTGGCAGACAATCAGCCCCAGCATTTT.

The CDR3 DNA reads as TGCGCCAGCAGTGAACTCGGGACAGGCAAATTCTTT. Translating it yields CASSELGTGKFF. The chain links TRBV10-2 to TRBJ1-1; 8 nucleotides match TRBD1. V shed 3 bases and J 14 bases; nucleotides not matched to a gene: 8. This CDR3 is 12 amino acids long. The germline CDR1 and CDR2 sequences are WSHSY and SAAADI.

CDR3: CASSQVGGEDQPQHF. In nucleotides, the CDR3 is TGTGCCAGCAGCCAAGTAGGGGGGGAGGATCAGCCCCAGCATTTT. The chain joins TRBV3-1 (or the pseudogene TRBV3-2) to TRBJ1-5; D perhaps matches TRBD1 (6 bases). The V end was cut by 1 base, the J end by 5 bases, with 12 bases between. The CDR3 consists of 15 residues. Germline values: CDR1 LGHDT, CDR2 YNNKEL (reference sequence).

The chain links TRBV2 to TRBJ2-5; 7 bases map to TRBD1. The CDR3 length is 18 residues. V lost 6 bases and J lost 2; bases outside the gene matches: 18. Germline loops: CDR1 SNHLY, CDR2 FYNNEI. In DNA, the CDR3 is TGTGCCAGCAGGCAGAGATTCCTTGACAGGGTAGGGCAAGAGACCCAGTACTTC. As protein: CASRQRFLDRVGQETQYF.

The DNA of the CDR3 is TGTGCCAGCAGCTTCCACTCAGGGGACACGCAGTATTTT. This encodes CASSFHSGDTQYF. The chain couples TRBV7-9 to TRBJ2-3; D perhaps matches TRBD1 (6 bases). The CDR3 runs to 13 residues. V lost 3 bases and J lost 9, with 13 bases in between. CDR1 and CDR2 (germline): SEHNR, FQNEAQ (reference sequence).

This sequence joins TRBV25-1 and TRBJ2-3; D unresolved. The CDR3 has 13 residues. With 0 bases removed from V and 5 bases from J, the gap between germline ends came to 6 bases. Germline assignment: CDR1 MGHDK and CDR2 SYGVNS. The CDR3 is CASSEYRVDTQYF. CDR3 bases: TGTGCCAGCAGTGAATATCGGGTAGATACGCAGTATTTT.

The chain joins TRBV5-4 to TRBJ1-2, with D possibly TRBD1 on 6 matching bases. V was clipped by 4 bases and J by 5 bases, with 21 bases between them. Germline CDR1 SGHNT, CDR2 YYREEE (reference sequence). The CDR3 totals 16 residues. The CDR3 bases are TGTGCCAGCAGCACCGGGACACGGGTCAGGGTATATGGCTACACCTTC. Translated, it gives CASSTGTRVRVYGYTF. Supplemented by reference TRBV5-4 and TRBJ1-2, the full variable domain reads ETGVTQSPTHLIKTRGQQVTLRCSSQSGHNTVSWYQQALGQGPQFIFQYYREEENGRGNFPPRFSGLQFPNYSSELNVNALELDDSALYLCASSTGTRVRVYGYTFGSGTRLTVV.